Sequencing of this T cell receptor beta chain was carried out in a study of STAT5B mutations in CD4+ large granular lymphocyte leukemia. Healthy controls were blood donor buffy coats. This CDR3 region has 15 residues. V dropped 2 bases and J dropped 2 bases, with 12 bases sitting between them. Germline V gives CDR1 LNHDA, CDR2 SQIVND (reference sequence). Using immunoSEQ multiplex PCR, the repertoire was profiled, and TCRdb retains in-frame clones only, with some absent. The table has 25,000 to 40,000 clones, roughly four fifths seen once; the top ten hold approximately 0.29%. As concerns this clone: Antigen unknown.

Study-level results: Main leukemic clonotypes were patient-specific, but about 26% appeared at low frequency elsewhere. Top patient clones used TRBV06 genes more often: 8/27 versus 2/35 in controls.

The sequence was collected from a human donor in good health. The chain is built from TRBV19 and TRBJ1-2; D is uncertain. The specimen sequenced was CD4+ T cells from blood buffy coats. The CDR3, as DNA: TGTGCCAGTAGTATATCGAGAGGAACCAACTATGGCTACACCTTC. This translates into CASSISRGTNYGYTF.